The 19 T cell receptor beta chains presented below share a single source sample, sequenced in a study of early T cells in non-severe SARS-CoV-2 infection. One entry per CDR3 protein, called by TCRdb with MiXCR from the 5' RACE reads. The sample has about 56,000 distinct CDR3 sequences; about 10% are singletons. Sequenced material: whole blood. Receptors originate from an adult who was a healthcare worker with PCR-confirmed SARS-CoV-2 infection or an uninfected control (not recorded which).

This clonotype was counted between two and nine times. The chain couples TRBV11-2 to TRBJ1-1; D remains ambiguous. Trimming stripped 1 base from V and 6 bases from J, with 18 bases between. The germline V gene has CDR1 SGHAT and CDR2 FQNNGV. The CDR3 length is 16 residues. The CDR3, as DNA: TGTGCCAGCAGCTTAGGACTCCCCACACCGCAGGCTGAAGCTTTCTTT. Its protein product is CASSLGLPTPQAEAFF.

This clonotype has more than one count but fewer than ten. This chain joins TRBV11-3 and TRBJ2-3, with 12 bases matching TRBD1. This CDR3 comprises 15 residues. V trimming: 5 bases; J trimming: 4 bases; junction bases outside the gene matches: 4. Germline V gives CDR1 SGHNT, CDR2 YENEEA. This CDR3 reads CASSPRDRGPDTQYF. In nucleotides, the CDR3 is TGTGCCAGCAGCCCTAGGGACAGGGGGCCAGATACGCAGTATTTT.

The sample holds many counts of this clonotype. The chain is built from TRBV12-3 or TRBV12-4 and TRBJ1-3, with D unresolved. V lost 3 bases and J 2 bases, leaving 5 bases between the germline ends. This CDR3 spans 13 amino acids. CDR3 nucleotides: TGTGCCAGCAGTTTTGCGGCTGGAAACACCATATATTTT. Protein sequence: CASSFAAGNTIYF.

The CDR3: CASSKDPSGEETQYF. DNA for the CDR3: TGTGCCAGCAGCAAGGACCCTAGCGGAGAAGAGACCCAGTACTTC. The V gene is TRBV9, the J gene TRBJ2-5; 7 nucleotides agree with TRBD2. CDR1 and CDR2 from the germline V gene are SGDLS and YYNGEE. This CDR3 region has 15 residues. Trimming at V came to 4 bases and at J to 3 bases, leaving 9 bases not matched to a gene.

This clonotype was detected ten times or more. The rearrangement uses TRBV20-1 and TRBJ2-5; 8 bases are shared with TRBD1. The CDR3 is made up of 15 amino acids. Per germline, CDR1 DFQATT and CDR2 SNEGSKA (reference sequence). The J segment lost 5 bases and the V segment lost 0 bases, leaving 8 bases of the junction unmatched. The CDR3: CSARELGQAGETQYF. CDR3 nucleotides: TGCAGTGCTAGAGAGCTGGGACAGGCGGGCGAGACCCAGTACTTC.

This clonotype was picked up many times. The chain couples TRBV6-2 or TRBV6-3 to TRBJ1-2; 8 bases map to TRBD1. CDR1 MNHEY and CDR2 SVGEGT come from the germline V gene. This CDR3 has 16 amino acids. V lost 5 bases, J lost 6 bases, and 14 bases stayed unmatched. CDR3 amino acids: CASSLNLDRALHGYTF. CDR3 DNA sequence: TGTGCCAGCAGTCTGAACTTGGACAGGGCACTTCATGGCTACACCTTC.

The J gene is TRBJ2-2, the V gene TRBV20-1; unclear D gene. Trimming left V 1 base short and J 4 bases short, with 19 bases between. The CDR3 runs 17 residues. The V gene's germline CDR1 is DFQATT and CDR2 SNEGSKA (reference sequence). This chain's CDR3 is CSARAPGRSVSTGELFF. The CDR3 bases are TGCAGTGCTAGAGCCCCTGGCCGCTCCGTTAGCACCGGGGAGCTGTTTTTT.

This clonotype was found a few times. The chain combines TRBV6-5 with TRBJ1-5; 7 bases map to TRBD1. Looked up from germline, CDR1 is MNHEY and CDR2 is SVGAGI. This CDR3 comprises 14 residues. Trimming took 2 bases from V and 6 from J; bases not matched to a gene: 4. Here the CDR3 reads CASSYLTGAQPQHF. The CDR3 DNA reads as TGTGCCAGCAGTTACCTAACAGGGGCTCAGCCCCAGCATTTT.

V and J are TRBV7-2 and TRBJ2-3; D is unresolved. This CDR3 comprises 12 residues. Germline V gene data show CDR1 as SGHTA and CDR2 as FQGNSA. Trimming took off 9 bases at V and 1 base at J, with 8 bases between the two ends. The CDR3: CASTWGTDTQYF. DNA of the CDR3: TGTGCCAGTACATGGGGCACAGATACGCAGTATTTT.

This clonotype was detected a few times. The chain has TRBV20-1 and TRBJ1-1; 9 bases map to TRBD1. The CDR3 is made up of 14 amino acids. The V gene end was trimmed by 6 bases and the J gene end by 3 bases; junction bases not matched to a gene: 8. CDR1 is DFQATT and CDR2 is SNEGSKA in the germline V gene (reference sequence). Here the CDR3 reads CSARGTGRYTEAFF. As DNA, the CDR3 is TGCAGTGCCCGGGGGACAGGGAGGTACACTGAAGCTTTCTTT.

CDR3 nucleotides: TGTGCCACCAGTGATTTACCGGGACAGGGTGTCGGCAATGAGCAGTTCTTC. Translation: CATSDLPGQGVGNEQFF. The gene calls are TRBV24-1 and TRBJ2-1, with 9 bases fitting TRBD1. The CDR3 consists of 17 residues. The germline V gene encodes CDR1 KGHDR and CDR2 SFDVKD. The V segment lost 1 base and the J segment 6 bases; nucleotides outside the gene matches: 9.

This clonotype has a handful of counts. J is TRBJ1-2 and V is TRBV3-1; a possible D gene is TRBD1 (5 bases). The V end lost 0 bases, the J end lost 7 bases, and 9 bases lay between the germline ends. The CDR3 has 13 amino acids. Germline values: CDR1 LGHDT, CDR2 YNNKEL (reference sequence). The CDR3 nucleotides read TGTGCCAGCAGCCAAGATCCCGGGGGTGGCTACACCTTC. Amino acids: CASSQDPGGGYTF.

The table lists this clonotype with many counts. This chain links TRBV13 with TRBJ2-7; 8 bases fit TRBD1. Per the germline V gene, CDR1 is PRHDT and CDR2 is FYEKMQ (reference sequence). The trim removed 6 bases at V and 2 bases at J, leaving 9 bases unmatched. CDR3 size: 15 residues. The CDR3 DNA reads as TGTGCCAGCAGTTCGGGGTGGGACAGGCCCTACGAGCAGTACTTC. Residues: CASSSGWDRPYEQYF.

This clonotype was recorded many times. The J gene is TRBJ2-7, the V gene TRBV3-1; no reliable D call. V was trimmed by 1 base and J by 5 bases, leaving 9 bases between them. The CDR3 consists of 13 residues. Per the germline V gene, CDR1 is LGHDT and CDR2 is YNNKEL (reference sequence). CDR3 residues: CASSQGGGDEQYF. The CDR3, as DNA: TGTGCCAGCAGCCAAGGGGGTGGGGACGAGCAGTACTTC.

This clonotype showed up many times. The rearrangement links TRBV6-2 or TRBV6-3 to TRBJ2-7; D unclear. There are 13 residues in the CDR3. CDR1 and CDR2 from the germline V gene are MNHEY and SVGEGT. V was shortened by 7 bases and J by 4 bases, with 14 bases between the two germline ends. The CDR3 region is CASTSNDRYEQYF. CDR3 coding DNA: TGTGCCAGCACCTCAAATGATCGGTACGAGCAGTACTTC.

This chain links TRBV5-1 with TRBJ2-1; TRBD2 matches at 11 bases. With V trimmed by 3 bases and J by 8 bases, 1 base remained unmatched. Germline V gives CDR1 SGHRS, CDR2 YFSETQ. The CDR3 length is 13 residues. The CDR3 loop reads CASSWGLADEQFF. CDR3 coding DNA: TGCGCCAGCAGCTGGGGACTAGCGGATGAGCAGTTCTTC.

This clonotype has more than one count but fewer than ten. The chain has TRBV24-1 and TRBJ2-1; D may be TRBD2 (6 bases). Trimming cost V 4 bases and J 9 bases, with 15 bases left between them. Germline CDR1 is KGHDR and CDR2 is SFDVKD. CDR3 length: 14 residues. CDR3 bases: TGTGCCACCAGTGAGGGACTGCGACCAAGTGAGCAGTTCTTC. Translating it yields CATSEGLRPSEQFF.

This clonotype was seen ten or more times. The DNA for the CDR3 is TGTGCCAGTACCTCGACAGGGGTGGACATTCAGTACTTC. Translated: CASTSTGVDIQYF. The rearrangement links TRBV19 to TRBJ2-4; 8 nucleotides align to TRBD1. The CDR3 has 13 amino acids. Germline trimming cut 7 bases from V and 8 bases from J; bases unmatched to any gene: 7. Germline V gives CDR1 LNHDA, CDR2 SQIVND (reference sequence). Supplemented by reference TRBV19 and TRBJ2-4, the full variable domain reads DGGITQSPKYLFRKEGQNVTLSCEQNLNHDAMYWYRQDPGQGLRLIYYSQIVNDFQKGDIAEGYSVSREKKESFPLTVTSAQKNPTAFYLCASTSTGVDIQYFGAGTRLSVL.

This clonotype was seen a few times. The chain carries TRBV29-1 and TRBJ2-4; 11 bases are shared with TRBD2. The CDR3 runs 13 residues. Germline CDR1 reads SQVTM; CDR2 reads ANQGSEA. After removal of 6 bases from V and 7 bases from J, the junction contained 5 bases not matched to a gene. As DNA, the CDR3 is TGCAGCGTGTTAGCGGGAGGGCCCAACATTCAGTACTTC. Amino acids: CSVLAGGPNIQYF.